This is a list of T cell receptor beta chains from one sample in a study of blood T cell repertoires in COVID-19. This table comes from immunoSEQ multiplex PCR, and its TCRdb copy is limited to in-frame clones, with some not included. The sample carries 450,000 to 500,000 clones, 80% to 90% recorded once. The sequenced material came from peripheral blood. All receptors derive from a human donor in a cohort sampled during active COVID-19. Both conserved end residues are part of each CDR3. A D gene is named only where the DNA matches it firmly. Some rows have no size entry. The others give once, few or many, or a class for an expanded clone.

TRBD1,TRBJ1-4,-,20,TRBV9,CASSVGTGKGGNRANEKLFF,TGTGCCAGCAGCGTGGGGACAGGCAAGGGTGGCAATCGGGCTAATGAAAAACTGTTTTTT
TRBD2,TRBJ2-1,-,16,TRBV9,CASSVGLGTIYNEQFF,TGTGCCAGCAGCGTAGGATTGGGGACTATCTACAATGAGCAGTTCTTC
-,TRBJ1-1,-,15,TRBV6-5,CASSTPRDFHTEAFF,TGTGCCAGCAGCACGCCGCGGGACTTTCACACTGAAGCTTTCTTT
TRBD1,TRBJ1-1,-,11,TRBV30,CAWDRGTEAFF,TGTGCCTGGGACAGGGGCACTGAAGCTTTCTTT
TRBD1,TRBJ2-7,-,16,TRBV5-6,CASSLDPTGRTYEQYF,TGTGCCAGCAGCTTGGACCCGACAGGGAGAACCTACGAGCAGTACTTC
-,TRBJ1-2,-,14,TRBV10-1,CARLVLAGNYGYTF,TGCGCCAGGCTAGTGTTGGCAGGGAACTATGGCTACACCTTC
-,TRBJ1-1,-,14,TRBV9,CASSRGWGNTEAFF,TGTGCCAGCAGCAGGGGTTGGGGGAACACTGAAGCTTTCTTT
TRBD1,TRBJ1-1,-,13,TRBV19,CASSRDRELVAFF,TGTGCCAGTAGTAGGGACAGGGAGCTCGTGGCTTTCTTT
-,TRBJ2-1,-,13,TRBV11-2,CASSFGLNNEQFF,TGTGCCAGCAGCTTTGGGCTGAACAATGAGCAGTTCTTC
-,TRBJ1-1,many,16,TRBV4-1,CASSQEGAGGDTEAFF,TGCGCCAGCAGCCAAGAAGGGGCCGGCGGGGACACTGAAGCTTTCTTT
-,TRBJ2-7,-,15,TRBV6-5,CASSYSGHGGTEQYF,TGTGCCAGCAGTTACTCCGGCCATGGCGGGACCGAGCAGTACTTC
TRBD1,TRBJ1-4,once,14,TRBV6-5,CATHSGQINEKLFF,TGTGCCACCCATTCGGGACAGATTAATGAAAAACTGTTTTTT
TRBD2,TRBJ2-7,-,17,TRBV7-9,CASSLGLAEESYWEQYF,TGTGCCAGCAGCTTGGGACTAGCGGAGGAGTCCTACTGGGAGCAGTACTTC
TRBD2,TRBJ2-2,-,16,TRBV4-3,CASSPKTSGRSGELFF,TGCGCCAGCAGCCCCAAGACTAGCGGGAGGTCCGGGGAGCTGTTTTTT
TRBD2,TRBJ2-1,-,14,TRBV19,CASQRTSGDNEQFF,TGTGCCAGCCAGAGGACTAGCGGAGACAATGAGCAGTTCTTC
-,TRBJ2-7,-,14,TRBV3-1/TRBV3-2,CASSQDGYSYEQYF,TGTGCCAGCAGCCAAGACGGGTACTCCTACGAGCAGTACTTC
-,TRBJ1-5,-,16,TRBV7-2,CASSPRTVSLNQPQHF,TGTGCCAGCAGCCCCAGGACAGTTAGTCTAAATCAGCCCCAGCATTTT
-,TRBJ1-2,-,13,TRBV7-3,CASSPGGGYGYTF,TGTGCCAGCAGCCCCGGGGGGGGCTATGGCTACACCTTC
-,TRBJ1-1,-,13,TRBV29-1,CSGRGQMNTEAFF,TGCAGCGGACGTGGGCAGATGAACACTGAAGCTTTCTTT
-,TRBJ1-3,-,14,TRBV29-1,CSVETGLSGNTIYF,TGCAGCGTTGAAACAGGGCTCTCTGGAAACACCATATATTTT
-,TRBJ1-5,-,13,TRBV6-4,CASSWGGDQPQHF,TGTGCCAGCAGTTGGGGCGGGGATCAGCCCCAGCATTTT
TRBD1,TRBJ2-5,-,14,TRBV6-5,CASSRGTGQETQYF,TGTGCCAGCAGTCGCGGGACAGGCCAAGAGACCCAGTACTTC
-,TRBJ1-2,-,13,TRBV5-1,CASSFYTNYGYTF,TGCGCCAGCAGCTTCTATACTAACTATGGCTACACCTTC
-,TRBJ2-2,-,17,TRBV19,CASSILRGWGNTGELFF,TGTGCCAGTAGTATTTTAAGAGGGTGGGGGAACACCGGGGAGCTGTTTTTT
-,TRBJ1-1,-,11,TRBV30,CAWSKTPEAFF,TGTGCCTGGAGTAAAACTCCGGAAGCTTTCTTT
TRBD1,TRBJ2-3,-,14,TRBV29-1,CSVPDRAGTDTQYF,TGCAGCGTTCCCGACAGGGCGGGCACAGATACGCAGTATTTT
TRBD1,TRBJ1-2,-,13,TRBV30,CAWSPGQGYGYTF,TGTGCCTGGAGTCCGGGACAGGGTTATGGCTACACCTTC
-,TRBJ2-2,-,13,TRBV3-1/TRBV3-2,CASSRRETGELFF,TGTGCCAGCAGTCGCAGGGAAACCGGGGAGCTGTTTTTT
TRBD1,TRBJ2-7,few,16,TRBV5-3,CARSLAPGQGWNEQYF,TGTGCCAGAAGTCTGGCCCCGGGACAGGGTTGGAACGAGCAGTACTTC
TRBD2,TRBJ2-1,-,17,TRBV7-2,CASSLQAGGSSYNEQFF,TGTGCCAGCAGCTTACAAGCGGGAGGGAGCTCCTACAATGAGCAGTTCTTC
-,TRBJ1-1,-,13,TRBV3-1/TRBV3-2,CASGPGPNTEAFF,TGTGCCAGCGGGCCAGGGCCGAACACTGAAGCTTTCTTT
-,TRBJ1-1,-,14,TRBV7-6,CASSSHQGFTEAFF,TGTGCCAGCAGCTCCCACCAGGGTTTTACTGAAGCTTTCTTT
-,TRBJ2-7,once,12,TRBV18,CASSPVRGEQYF,TGTGCCAGCTCACCAGTCCGGGGCGAGCAGTACTTC
TRBD1,TRBJ1-5,-,15,TRBV30,CAWSPGGAGNQPQHF,TGTGCCTGGAGTCCAGGGGGCGCGGGCAATCAGCCCCAGCATTTT
TRBD1,TRBJ1-2,few,14,TRBV9,CASSVGQEGYGYTF,TGTGCCAGCAGCGTGGGACAGGAGGGATATGGCTACACCTTC
TRBD1,TRBJ2-2,-,15,TRBV7-3,CASSPGTENTGELFF,TGTGCCAGCAGCCCCGGGACAGAGAACACCGGGGAGCTGTTTTTT